This T cell receptor (beta chain) stems from a study of shared clonotypes between healthy human individuals. Losses at the gene ends were 0 bases for V and 4 bases for J; bases not matched to a gene: 3. Per germline, CDR1 SGHDN and CDR2 FVKESK. The CDR3 consists of 15 residues. Deep was the level used in running the assay. Genomic DNA (from each subset) was split evenly across several immunoSEQ plates. Original processing notes: ImmunoSEQ gave junction-only sequences without quality scores, so filtering differed. The protocol was immunoSEQ multiplex PCR, while the TCRdb copy is restricted to in-frame clones and leaves out a portion. V and J calls and clone size follow that table, whereas D and trimming were derived from the DNA. Of over 1.5 million clones listed, approximately 98% are singletons.

This TCR was recovered from a man aged 30 to 39 in good health. What was sequenced was naive CD4+ T cells sorted from blood. Stated subset: CD45RA+ positively selected. This chain joins TRBV14 and TRBJ2-7; 10 bases align to TRBD2. CDR3 sequence reads: CASSQDPSGRYEQYF. DNA for the CDR3: TGTGCCAGCAGCCAAGACCCTAGCGGGAGATACGAGCAGTACTTC.